This TCR beta chain was sequenced during a study of T cell responses to AZD1222 COVID-19 vaccine. Study conclusions and caveats: Spike-wide coverage was observed for vaccine-associated CD4 TCRs, with dominant responses at 160-218 and 743-854.

For this clone: The antigen remains unidentified.

Between the trimmed V and J ends, which lost 0 bases and 2 bases, there was a span of 13 bases. The germline CDR1 and CDR2 sequences are SGHDT and YYEEEE. This CDR3 has 16 amino acids. Data came from immunoSEQ multiplex PCR; TCRdb stores just in-frame clones and leaves some out. The sample lists some 130,000 clones, 84% occurring once. The J gene is TRBJ2-3, the V gene TRBV5-6, with D unresolved. This sample comprised peripheral blood, obtained on day 0 of AZD1222 vaccination. This receptor was taken from an adult in good health. Here the CDR3 DNA reads TGTGCCAGCAGCTTGGACGTGGGCAGTTCCACAGATACGCAGTATTTT. It encodes CASSLDVGSSTDTQYF.